Listed below are T cell receptor beta chains from one sample, sequenced in a study of shared clonotypes between healthy human individuals. Clones were read by immunoSEQ multiplex PCR, and TCRdb kept only the in-frame ones, dropping some. Of over a million clones listed, approximately 97% are singletons. The sample consisted of naive CD4+ T cells sorted from blood. The origin of the receptors is a man aged 25-40 years in good health. Both conserved end residues are trimmed from each CDR3.

v_call	cdr3_aa
TRBV19	ASRQGNIQY
TRBV15	ATSRRLVSYEQY
TRBV5-1	ASSSGHEYEQF
TRBV11-3	ASSPGLAGVTGELF
TRBV14	ASSEGTRSEQF
TRBV5-4	ASSRRDAYEQY
TRBV9	ASSVVNTDTQY
TRBV4-3	ASTPGGLDYGYT
TRBV5-1	ASRELPTDTQY
TRBV10-3	AISQLAGNYEQY